Listed below are T cell receptor beta chains from one sample, sequenced in a study of blood T cell repertoires in COVID-19. Assay: immunoSEQ multiplex PCR; the TCRdb copy retains only in-frame clones and omits some. The table includes 150,000 to 200,000 clones, roughly 76% detected once. Specimen: peripheral blood. The receptors here all came from a woman over 75 with COVID-19, enrolled during active disease. CDR3s include the opening cysteine and the closing phenylalanine or tryptophan. A D gene is named only where the DNA matches it firmly. Rows give clone size only sometimes, using once, few, many, or a class for an expanded clone.

d_gene | j_gene | abundance | v_gene | CDR3aa | CDR3nt
NA | TRBJ2-7 | NA | TRBV7-8 | CASSPATVYEQYF | TGTGCCAGCAGCCCCGCAACGGTCTACGAGCAGTACTTC
TRBD1 | TRBJ1-4 | few | TRBV7-6 | CASSLRAGGEKLFF | TGTGCCAGCAGCTTAAGGGCAGGGGGGGAAAAACTGTTTTTT
NA | TRBJ2-3 | NA | TRBV6-5 | CASKWAGGNTQYF | TGTGCCAGCAAGTGGGCAGGGGGGAATACGCAGTATTTT
TRBD1 | TRBJ1-6 | NA | TRBV3-1/TRBV3-2 | CASSPWTGEHSPLHF | TGTGCCAGCAGCCCCTGGACAGGGGAGCATTCACCCCTCCACTTT
NA | TRBJ2-5 | NA | TRBV5-1 | CASSFQGITETQYF | TGCGCCAGCAGCTTTCAGGGGATCACGGAGACCCAGTACTTC
TRBD2 | TRBJ2-1 | NA | TRBV4-3 | CASSQDFVAGGAQRYNEQFF | TGCGCCAGCAGCCAAGATTTTGTAGCGGGGGGGGCCCAAAGGTACAATGAGCAGTTCTTC
TRBD1 | TRBJ1-4 | NA | TRBV7-9 | CASSWDRGNEKLFF | TGTGCCAGCAGCTGGGACAGGGGAAATGAAAAACTGTTTTTT
TRBD1 | TRBJ2-7 | NA | TRBV5-4 | CASSLFSGTGSSYEQYF | TGTGCCAGCAGCTTGTTCTCAGGGACAGGGAGCTCCTACGAGCAGTACTTC
NA | TRBJ2-5 | NA | TRBV10-3 | CAISESGGQETQYF | TGTGCCATCAGTGAGTCGGGGGGCCAAGAGACCCAGTACTTC
NA | TRBJ2-7 | NA | TRBV28 | CASLREVQYF | TGTGCCAGCCTAAGGGAGGTGCAGTACTTC
NA | TRBJ2-4 | NA | TRBV19 | CASNRDTTKNIQYF | TGTGCCAGTAATCGGGACACGACCAAAAACATTCAGTACTTC
NA | TRBJ1-1 | once | TRBV4-1 | CASSPVIPPPAFF | TGCGCCAGCAGCCCAGTCATCCCACCCCCGGCTTTCTTT
NA | TRBJ2-1 | NA | TRBV7-9 | CASSLVSGEQFF | TGTGCCAGCAGCTTAGTATCCGGTGAGCAGTTCTTC
NA | TRBJ2-5 | NA | TRBV7-8 | CASSLRQSQETQYF | TGTGCCAGCAGCTTAAGACAGTCGCAAGAGACCCAGTACTTC
NA | TRBJ2-3 | NA | TRBV19 | CASSRRTGTDTQYF | TGTGCCAGTAGTCGGAGAACCGGCACAGATACGCAGTATTTT
NA | TRBJ2-7 | once | TRBV19 | CASSFGSRDEQYF | TGTGCCAGTAGCTTCGGGAGTAGGGACGAGCAGTACTTC
TRBD1 | TRBJ2-7 | NA | TRBV19 | CATLGTGDYEQYF | TGTGCCACCCTCGGGACAGGGGACTACGAGCAGTACTTC
NA | TRBJ1-5 | NA | TRBV15 | CATSRGWAPNQPQHF | TGTGCCACCAGCAGAGGGTGGGCTCCCAATCAGCCCCAGCATTTT
TRBD1 | TRBJ1-2 | NA | TRBV5-6 | CASSLTQGASGYTF | TGTGCCAGCAGCTTGACCCAGGGGGCGAGCGGCTACACCTTC
NA | TRBJ1-2 | NA | TRBV15 | CATSRVSPGYTF | TGTGCCACCAGCAGAGTGTCTCCTGGCTACACCTTC
NA | TRBJ2-5 | NA | TRBV5-1 | CASSPGYYQETQYF | TGCGCCAGCAGCCCGGGATACTACCAAGAGACCCAGTACTTC
NA | TRBJ2-7 | NA | TRBV4-1 | CASSQGLGSYEQYF | TGCGCCAGCAGCCAAGGACTGGGCTCCTACGAGCAGTACTTC
NA | TRBJ2-5 | once | TRBV7-9 | CASSLGDSSWETQYF | TGTGCCAGCAGCTTAGGTGACAGCAGCTGGGAGACCCAGTACTTC
NA | TRBJ1-3 | few | TRBV19 | CASSLDMTALNTIYF | TGTGCCAGTAGCTTAGACATGACAGCGTTAAACACCATATATTTT
TRBD2 | TRBJ2-2 | once | TRBV27 | CASSLSRLAANTGELFF | TGTGCCAGCAGTTTATCGAGGCTAGCGGCGAACACCGGGGAGCTGTTTTTT
NA | TRBJ1-2 | NA | TRBV9 | CASSAPGWPDYGYTF | TGTGCCAGCAGCGCCCCGGGGTGGCCGGACTATGGCTACACCTTC
TRBD1 | TRBJ1-2 | NA | TRBV3-1/TRBV3-2 | CASSQIRDRANYGYTF | TGTGCCAGCAGCCAAATCCGGGACAGAGCTAACTATGGCTACACCTTC
TRBD1 | TRBJ2-1 | few | TRBV24-1 | CATSDPGQGDYNEQFF | TGTGCCACCAGTGACCCGGGACAGGGGGATTACAATGAGCAGTTCTTC
TRBD2 | TRBJ2-7 | NA | TRBV4-3 | CASSQEYGGGYFYEQYF | TGCGCCAGCAGCCAAGAATATGGCGGGGGGTACTTTTACGAGCAGTACTTC
TRBD1 | TRBJ2-7 | NA | TRBV18 | CASSPSTGGLYEQYF | TGTGCCAGCTCACCTTCGACAGGGGGCTTATACGAGCAGTACTTC
TRBD2 | TRBJ2-3 | NA | TRBV4-3 | CASSQFGGLAGGLPGPDTQYF | TGCGCCAGCAGCCAATTTGGCGGGCTAGCGGGGGGGCTACCTGGCCCAGATACGCAGTATTTT
TRBD1 | TRBJ2-7 | few | TRBV28 | CASSTGQGTAYEQYF | TGTGCCAGCAGCACGGGACAGGGGACCGCCTACGAGCAGTACTTC
NA | TRBJ2-5 | NA | TRBV19 | CASSIVMARAGETQYF | TGTGCCAGTAGTATAGTGATGGCGAGGGCGGGAGAGACCCAGTACTTC
NA | TRBJ2-1 | NA | TRBV6-5 | CASRSGYNEQFF | TGTGCCAGCAGATCAGGGTACAATGAGCAGTTCTTC
TRBD1 | TRBJ1-5 | NA | TRBV19 | CASRPTDRESQPQHF | TGTGCCAGTAGGCCTACGGACAGGGAGAGTCAGCCCCAGCATTTT
NA | TRBJ2-7 | NA | TRBV11-2 | CASSVQVLLTYEQYF | TGTGCCAGCAGCGTACAGGTTTTGTTAACCTACGAGCAGTACTTC
NA | TRBJ2-1 | NA | TRBV7-5 | CVRSLRLNEQFF | TGTGTCAGAAGCTTGCGGCTCAATGAGCAGTTCTTC
NA | TRBJ1-2 | NA | TRBV2 | CASSDRGVRGGYTF | TGTGCCAGCAGTGACCGTGGGGTCAGGGGTGGCTACACCTTC
NA | TRBJ2-1 | once | TRBV6-5 | CASSRENEQFF | TGTGCCAGCAGCCGCGAAAATGAGCAGTTCTTC
NA | TRBJ1-3 | NA | TRBV11-2 | CASSSGVYSGNTIYF | TGTGCCAGCAGCTCAGGGGTTTACTCTGGAAACACCATATATTTT
TRBD2 | TRBJ2-7 | NA | TRBV9 | CASSVGNGRSEQYF | TGTGCCAGCAGCGTAGGGAACGGGAGGAGCGAGCAGTACTTC
NA | TRBJ2-1 | NA | TRBV15 | CATSRVRDEQFF | TGTGCCACCAGCAGAGTGAGGGATGAGCAGTTCTTC
NA | TRBJ2-7 | NA | TRBV5-4 | CASSPRGAGRGEQYF | TGTGCCAGCAGCCCGAGGGGCGCGGGGCGGGGTGAGCAGTACTTC
NA | TRBJ2-7 | many | TRBV4-3 | CASSPTITFYEQYF | TGCGCCAGCAGCCCTACGATAACCTTCTACGAGCAGTACTTC
NA | TRBJ2-7 | NA | TRBV7-7 | CASSLGRGREQYF | TGTGCTAGCAGCTTAGGCCGGGGTAGGGAGCAGTACTTC
NA | TRBJ2-7 | NA | TRBV18 | CASSPPNRGGYEQYF | TGTGCCAGCTCACCACCGAACAGGGGGGGGTACGAGCAGTACTTC
NA | TRBJ1-1 | NA | TRBV12-3/TRBV12-4 | CASSFTLTEAFF | TGTGCCAGCAGTTTCACTCTCACTGAAGCTTTCTTT